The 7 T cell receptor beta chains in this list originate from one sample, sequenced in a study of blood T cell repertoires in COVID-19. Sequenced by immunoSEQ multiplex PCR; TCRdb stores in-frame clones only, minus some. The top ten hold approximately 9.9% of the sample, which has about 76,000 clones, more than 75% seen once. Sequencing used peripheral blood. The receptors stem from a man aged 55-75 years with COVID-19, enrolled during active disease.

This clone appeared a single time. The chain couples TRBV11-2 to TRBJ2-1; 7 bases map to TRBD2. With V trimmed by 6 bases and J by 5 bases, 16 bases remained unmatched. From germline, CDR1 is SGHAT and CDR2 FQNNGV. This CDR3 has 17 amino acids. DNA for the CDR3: TGTGCCAGCAGGGGGGGACCTGGAGCGGGGCAAAACAATGAGCAGTTCTTC. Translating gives CASRGGPGAGQNNEQFF.

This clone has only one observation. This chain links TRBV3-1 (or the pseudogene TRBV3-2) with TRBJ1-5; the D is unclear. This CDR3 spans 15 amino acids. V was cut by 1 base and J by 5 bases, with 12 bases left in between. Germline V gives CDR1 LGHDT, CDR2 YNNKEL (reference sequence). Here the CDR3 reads CASSQVGEVDQPQHF. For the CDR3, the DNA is TGTGCCAGCAGCCAAGTCGGGGAGGTGGATCAGCCCCAGCATTTT.

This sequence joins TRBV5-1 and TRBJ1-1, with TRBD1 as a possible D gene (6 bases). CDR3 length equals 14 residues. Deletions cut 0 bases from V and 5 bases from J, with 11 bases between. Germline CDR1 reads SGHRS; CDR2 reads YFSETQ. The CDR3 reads CASSLDRAGTEAFF. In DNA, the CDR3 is TGCGCCAGCAGCTTGGACAGGGCTGGGACTGAAGCTTTCTTT. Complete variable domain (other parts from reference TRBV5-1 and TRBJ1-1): KAGVTQTPRYLIKTRGQQVTLSCSPISGHRSVSWYQQTPGQGLQFLFEYFSETQRNKGNFPGRFSGRQFSNSRSEMNVSTLELGDSALYLCASSLDRAGTEAFFGQGTRLTVV.

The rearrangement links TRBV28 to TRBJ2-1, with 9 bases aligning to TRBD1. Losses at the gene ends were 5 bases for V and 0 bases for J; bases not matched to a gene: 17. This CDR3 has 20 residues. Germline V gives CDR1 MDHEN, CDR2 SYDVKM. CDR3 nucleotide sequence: TGTGCCAGCAGTCCGATAAGAGGACAGGGGATCTTTAGCTCCTACAATGAGCAGTTCTTC. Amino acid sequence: CASSPIRGQGIFSSYNEQFF.

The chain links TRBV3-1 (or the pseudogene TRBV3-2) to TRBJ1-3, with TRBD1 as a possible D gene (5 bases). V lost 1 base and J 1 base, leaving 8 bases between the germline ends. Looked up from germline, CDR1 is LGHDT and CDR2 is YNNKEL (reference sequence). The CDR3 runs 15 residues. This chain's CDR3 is CASSQGGASGNTIYF. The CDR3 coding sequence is TGTGCCAGCAGCCAAGGTGGGGCTTCTGGAAACACCATATATTTT.

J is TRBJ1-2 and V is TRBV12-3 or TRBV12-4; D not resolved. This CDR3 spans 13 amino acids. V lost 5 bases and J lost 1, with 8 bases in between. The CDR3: CASSLNSNYGYTF. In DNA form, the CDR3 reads TGTGCCAGCAGTCTTAACAGTAACTATGGCTACACCTTC.

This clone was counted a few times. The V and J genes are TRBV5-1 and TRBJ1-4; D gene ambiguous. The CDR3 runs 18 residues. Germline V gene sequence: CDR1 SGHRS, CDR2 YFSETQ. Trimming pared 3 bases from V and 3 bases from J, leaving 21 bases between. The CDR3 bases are TGCGCCAGCAGCTCGATGAAGAACAAGGAGGGCGCTAATGAAAAACTGTTTTTT. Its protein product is CASSSMKNKEGANEKLFF.